The table lists the clone carrying this T cell receptor (beta chain) with a few counts. The antigen is unknown. The sample originates from a study of beta chain features in type 1 diabetes. Study conclusions and caveats: Type 1 diabetes patients had TCRB CDR3s that were shorter (moderately but significantly so) in all four CD4+ subsets.

cDNA synthesis used the whole RNA isolate, giving expressed TCRB sequences. The method was immunoSEQ multiplex PCR; TCRdb's version includes in-frame clones alone and lacks a portion of them. The repertoire includes approximately 730,000 clones, around an eighth of them detected once, and less than 0.025% sits in the top ten. CD45RO/CCR7/CD25/CD127/CD95/CD27 sorting isolated CD4+ naive, central memory, regulatory and stem cell-like memory cells. Sorted populations all had greater than 95% purity. The CDR3 has 12 amino acids. The junction had 3 bases not matched to a gene; V was cut back by 4 bases and J by 9 bases. Germline CDR1 and CDR2: SGHTA and FQGNSA.

This TCR was sampled from a man aged 18 to 30 with type 1 diabetes. This chain connects TRBV7-2 to TRBJ2-1; 7 nucleotides agree with TRBD1. Sequencing input: naive CD4+ T cells from blood. DNA of the CDR3: TGTGCCAGCAGCTACAGGGGTGGTGAGCAGTTCTTC. Encoded protein: CASSYRGGEQFF. The entire variable domain, with the rest obtained from reference TRBV7-2 and TRBJ2-1, is as follows: GAGVSQSPSNKVTEKGKDVELRCDPISGHTALYWYRQSLGQGLEFLIYFQGNSAPDKSGLPSDRFSAERTGGSVSTLTIQRTQQEDSAVYLCASSYRGGEQFFGPGTRLTVL.